The rows below give T cell receptor beta chains drawn from one sample of a study of regulatory T cells in long-lasting Graves disease. TCRdb re-derived calls from the multiplex PCR reads in MiXCR, one entry per CDR3 protein. The sample yields approximately 360,000 distinct CDR3 sequences, around 23% seen once. This specimen consisted of peripheral blood mononuclear cells (PBMCs), obtained when the disease was refractory, from a patient treated with antithyroid drugs. Every receptor here comes from a woman aged 40 to 55 with Graves disease. CDR3s include the opening cysteine and the closing phenylalanine or tryptophan. The D gene is left open where the match is weak. The size of a clone is reported for some rows only, either as once, few or many, or as a class for expanded clones.

V	D	size	J	DNA	CDR3
TRBV2	.	many	TRBJ1-4	TGTGCCAGCATCCGGGTGGGTGAAAAACTGTTTTTT	CASIRVGEKLFF
TRBV3-1	TRBD1	.	TRBJ2-2	TGTGCCAGCAGCCAAGGGACAGGGATAGTCGGGGAGCTGTTTTTT	CASSQGTGIVGELFF
TRBV7-9	TRBD1	.	TRBJ1-1	TGTGCCAGCAGCCCCTCGGACAGGGCCTCTGAAGCTTTCTTT	CASSPSDRASEAFF
TRBV19	.	.	TRBJ2-1	TGTGCCAGTAGTGCGACGAGCTCCTACAATGAGCAGTTCTTC	CASSATSSYNEQFF
TRBV18	.	.	TRBJ2-7	TGTGCCAGCTCCCGCAGGGACGGCTACGAGCAGTACTTC	CASSRRDGYEQYF
TRBV19	TRBD1	once	TRBJ2-5	TGTGCCACCCCCCCCACTACAGGGGAACAAGAGACCCAGTACTTC	CATPPTTGEQETQYF
TRBV11-2	.	many	TRBJ1-2	TGTGCCAGCAGCTTTCCCTCCGGGTACGGACCGGGAGGCTACACCTTC	CASSFPSGYGPGGYTF
TRBV7-6	TRBD1	few	TRBJ1-6	TGTGCCAGCAGCTTAAAGCGGTTCGGGACAGGGTCCTCACCCCTCCACTTT	CASSLKRFGTGSSPLHF
TRBV7-9	.	.	TRBJ2-5	TGTGCCAGCAGTCCAATCTCCCAAGAGACCCAGTACTTC	CASSPISQETQYF
TRBV5-6	.	few	TRBJ2-5	TGTGCCAGCAGCCCGGGACTCCCGTTCCAAGAGACCCAGTACTTC	CASSPGLPFQETQYF
TRBV6-1	.	many	TRBJ1-4	TGTGCCAGCAGGCTTCAAGGGAAGGATGAAAAACTGTTTTTT	CASRLQGKDEKLFF
TRBV3-1	.	.	TRBJ1-5	TGTGCCAGCAGCCAAGATTTTCCGGGGGTAAGCAATCAGCCCCAGCATTTT	CASSQDFPGVSNQPQHF
TRBV7-9	.	few	TRBJ2-5	TGTGCCAGCAGCTTCGAGGGTTTCGAAGAGACCCAGTACTTC	CASSFEGFEETQYF
TRBV12-3/TRBV12-4	TRBD2	few	TRBJ2-7	TGTGCCAGCAGTTGGGACTACCGCTACGAGCAGTACTTC	CASSWDYRYEQYF
TRBV5-1	.	once	TRBJ1-1	TGCGCCAGCAGCCCCGGCCCAGGATGGGACACTGAAGCTTTCTTT	CASSPGPGWDTEAFF
TRBV5-1	.	few	TRBJ2-7	TGCGCCAGCAGCCCGGGGGGGACAGGCACCTTCGAGCAGTACTTC	CASSPGGTGTFEQYF
TRBV6-1	TRBD2	many	TRBJ2-7	TGTGCCAGCAGTGGGAGACTAGCCAGCTCCTACGAGCAGTACTTC	CASSGRLASSYEQYF
TRBV6-1	TRBD2	few	TRBJ2-5	TGTGCCAGCAGCCCGTCCCCTAGCGGGAGCGTTACGGAGACCCAGTACTTC	CASSPSPSGSVTETQYF
TRBV7-2	.	many	TRBJ2-5	TGTGCCAGCAGCTTAAGCGTCTTGAGGCCCCAAGAGACCCAGTACTTC	CASSLSVLRPQETQYF
TRBV11-2	.	many	TRBJ2-7	TGTGCCAGCAGCCGGGGGCGGGTAGGGAGCTCCTACGAGCAGTACTTC	CASSRGRVGSSYEQYF
TRBV28	.	.	TRBJ1-2	TGTGCCAGCAGTCCCTTGGGGACCGGAAGGACAGCTAACTATGGCTACACCTTC	CASSPLGTGRTANYGYTF
TRBV5-6	.	few	TRBJ1-2	TGTGCCAGCAGCATGCCGCCTAACTATGGCTACACCTTC	CASSMPPNYGYTF
TRBV28	.	many	TRBJ1-1	TGTGCCAGCAGTTTAGAGGGTAAAGCTTTCTTT	CASSLEGKAFF
TRBV28	TRBD1	.	TRBJ1-2	TGTGCCAGCAGTACAAAGACAGGGAACTATGGCTACACCTTC	CASSTKTGNYGYTF
TRBV3-1	.	few	TRBJ2-1	TGTGCCAGCAGCCAAGATCCCATAACTAGCCGGAATGAGCAGTTCTTC	CASSQDPITSRNEQFF
TRBV6-1	.	many	TRBJ1-2	TGTGCCAGTTCCCGGGTTAAACTTATTCATGGCTACACCTTC	CASSRVKLIHGYTF
TRBV11-2	TRBD1	many	TRBJ2-3	TGTGCCAGCAGCCCATTAAAGGGATACAGGGGAGCTATGGGAACGCAGTATTTT	CASSPLKGYRGAMGTQYF
TRBV14	.	.	TRBJ1-3	TGTGCCAGCAGCCCCCTGGGGTACTCTGGAAACACCATATATTTT	CASSPLGYSGNTIYF
TRBV3-1	.	.	TRBJ1-5	TGTGCCAGCAGCCAAGCCAGTCAGCCCCAGCATTTT	CASSQASQPQHF
TRBV20-1	TRBD1	few	TRBJ1-6	TGCAGTGCTAGAGATATGGAGGGGGCGCGTCGGTGGGGTAATTCACCCCTCCACTTT	CSARDMEGARRWGNSPLHF
TRBV2	TRBD2	few	TRBJ2-3	TGTGCCAGCAGCAGGAGCGGGAGTGTTGAGGATACGCAGTATTTT	CASSRSGSVEDTQYF
TRBV20-1	TRBD2	many	TRBJ2-7	TGCAGTGCTAGTGCTCACGCGGGAGGAACATACGAGCAGTACTTC	CSASAHAGGTYEQYF
TRBV28	TRBD1	many	TRBJ2-7	TGTGCCAGCAGCCCGGGACAGAGACCCTACGAGCAGTACTTC	CASSPGQRPYEQYF
TRBV3-1	TRBD2	.	TRBJ2-3	TGTGCCAGCAGCCGATGGAGCGGGAGGTCCGCAGATACGCAGTATTTT	CASSRWSGRSADTQYF
TRBV27	TRBD1	.	TRBJ1-6	TGTGCCAGCAGTCCGACACTAGAGGACAGGGCGAATTCACCCCTCCACTTT	CASSPTLEDRANSPLHF
TRBV7-2	TRBD1	many	TRBJ2-7	TGTGCCAGCAGCCTTTCGGGACAGTCCTCCTACGAGCAGTACTTC	CASSLSGQSSYEQYF
TRBV20-1	TRBD2	.	TRBJ2-4	TGCAGTGCTCTAGCGGGGGGACTGAAAAACATTCAGTACTTC	CSALAGGLKNIQYF
TRBV19	TRBD1	once	TRBJ1-2	TGTGCCAGTAGTCCCTCCCAGGGGACAGGGGGCAGAGGCTACACCTTC	CASSPSQGTGGRGYTF
TRBV7-9	.	.	TRBJ2-7	TGTGCCAGCAGCTCTGTCACAATCGGGGAGCAGTACTTC	CASSSVTIGEQYF
TRBV11-2	TRBD2	many	TRBJ2-7	TGTGCCAGCAGCTTAGAAGCACTAGCGGCGCCCTACGAGCAGTACTTC	CASSLEALAAPYEQYF
TRBV19	TRBD1	.	TRBJ1-5	TGTGCCAGTTCGAGCCAAGAAGACAGGGGGCCGAAGTGGCCCCGGGGAGGCAATCAGCCCCAGCATTTT	CASSSQEDRGPKWPRGGNQPQHF
TRBV5-4	TRBD2	.	TRBJ2-7	TGTGCCAGCAGCTCTAGCGGGAGTATCGAGCAGTACTTC	CASSSSGSIEQYF
TRBV7-3	TRBD2	.	TRBJ2-6	TGTGCCAGCAGCCTAACCGGACTAGCGGGTTTTTACTCTGGGGCCAACGTCCTGACTTTC	CASSLTGLAGFYSGANVLTF